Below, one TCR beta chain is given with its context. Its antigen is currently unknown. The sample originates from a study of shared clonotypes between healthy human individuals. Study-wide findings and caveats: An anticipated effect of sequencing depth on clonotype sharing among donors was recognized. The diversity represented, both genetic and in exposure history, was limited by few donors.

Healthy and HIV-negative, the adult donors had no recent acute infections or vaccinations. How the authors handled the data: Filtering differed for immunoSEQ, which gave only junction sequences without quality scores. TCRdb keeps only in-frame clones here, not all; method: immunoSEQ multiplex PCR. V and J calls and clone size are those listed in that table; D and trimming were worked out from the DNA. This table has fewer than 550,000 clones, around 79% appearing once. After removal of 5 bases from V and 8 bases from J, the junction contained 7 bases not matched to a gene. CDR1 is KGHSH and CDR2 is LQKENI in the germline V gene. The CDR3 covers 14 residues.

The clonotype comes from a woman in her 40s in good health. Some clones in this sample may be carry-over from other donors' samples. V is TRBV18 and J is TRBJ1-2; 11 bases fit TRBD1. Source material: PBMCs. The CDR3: CASSKEGQGDGYTF. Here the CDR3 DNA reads TGTGCCAGCTCAAAGGAGGGACAGGGGGACGGCTACACCTTC.